These 9 T cell receptor beta chains share one sample of origin, sequenced in a study of blood T cell repertoires in COVID-19. Assay: immunoSEQ multiplex PCR; the TCRdb copy retains only in-frame clones and omits some. The repertoire holds 200,000 to 300,000 clones, 86% seen once, with approximately 2.1% in the top ten. The material sequenced was PBMCs or T cells enriched from blood (not recorded which). The receptors stem from a woman between 45 and 60 years old who had recovered from COVID-19.

The chain carries TRBV7-6 and TRBJ2-3; possible D gene TRBD1, 5 bases. The germline gives CDR1 SGHVS, CDR2 FNYEAQ. The germline V and J ends were trimmed by 4 bases and 5 bases, with 13 bases remaining between them. The CDR3 totals 14 residues. CDR3 nucleotides: TGTGCCAGCAGCTCACCAGGGATGGGAGATACGCAGTATTTT. As protein: CASSSPGMGDTQYF.

The J gene is TRBJ2-7, the V gene TRBV7-9; 10 bases map to TRBD2. The CDR3 has 17 residues. CDR1 and CDR2 from the germline V gene are SEHNR and FQNEAQ (reference sequence). Trimming took 1 base from V and 0 from J; bases not matched to a gene: 6. CDR3 region: CASSLGVQREGSYEQYF. CDR3 sequence (DNA): TGTGCCAGCAGCTTAGGGGTACAGCGGGAGGGCTCCTACGAGCAGTACTTC.

The genes are TRBV28 and TRBJ1-2, with 7 bases identical to TRBD1. The CDR3 runs to 12 residues. The germline V gene encodes CDR1 MDHEN and CDR2 SYDVKM. Unmatched junction bases numbered 9, after V lost 3 bases and J lost 14 bases. The CDR3 sequence: CASSLPQGVYTF. The CDR3 DNA reads as TGTGCCAGCAGTTTGCCGCAGGGGGTGTATACCTTC.

The J gene is TRBJ2-4, the V gene TRBV7-2; TRBD1 agrees at 7 bases. The V and J ends lost 5 bases and 1 base, in that order; junction bases with no gene match: 8. Germline CDR1 reads SGHTA; CDR2 reads FQGNSA. The length of the CDR3 is 16 residues. DNA for the CDR3: TGTGCCAGCAGCATGTTAGGGGGCGCGGCCAAAAACATTCAGTACTTC. This translates into CASSMLGGAAKNIQYF.

The chain has TRBV5-6 and TRBJ2-3; D remains unclear. The CDR3 has 14 amino acids. The V and J ends lost 6 bases and 0 bases respectively, with 11 bases between them. Germline V gives CDR1 SGHDT, CDR2 YYEEEE. CDR3: CASIRGTSTDTQYF. The DNA of the CDR3 is TGTGCCAGCATACGCGGAACCAGCACAGATACGCAGTATTTT.

The chain combines TRBV19 with TRBJ1-6; D may be TRBD1 (6 bases). The CDR3 length is 18 residues. CDR1 and CDR2 from the germline V gene are LNHDA and SQIVND (reference sequence). The V end lost 3 bases, the J end lost 7 bases, and 22 bases lay between the germline ends. This chain's CDR3 is CASSISGIHRDMNSPLHF. In nucleotides, the CDR3 is TGTGCCAGTAGTATTTCGGGGATCCACCGGGACATGAATTCACCCCTCCACTTT.

The chain's CDR3 is CASSTPGTGGNEQFF. The CDR3 DNA reads TGTGCCAGCAGCACACCCGGGACAGGGGGGAATGAGCAGTTCTTC. The rearrangement links TRBV28 to TRBJ2-1; the match to TRBD1 covers 11 bases. The germline V gene has CDR1 MDHEN and CDR2 SYDVKM. There are 15 residues in the CDR3. The V gene end was trimmed by 6 bases and the J gene end by 7 bases; junction bases not matched to a gene: 8.

This clone was seen once. The chain combines TRBV7-6 with TRBJ2-5, with D possibly being TRBD2 (6 bases). The V and J ends lost 1 base and 2 bases respectively, with 17 bases between them. There are 17 residues in the CDR3. Germline CDR1 is SGHVS and CDR2 is FNYEAQ. Written as DNA, the CDR3 is TGTGCCAGCAGCTTAGGTTCGGGAGCTAGAACACAAGAGACCCAGTACTTC. It specifies CASSLGSGARTQETQYF.

V and J are TRBV4-3 and TRBJ2-2; the match to TRBD1 covers 8 bases. This CDR3 is built from 19 residues. Trimming at V came to 0 bases and at J to 1 base, leaving 10 bases not matched to a gene. Per the germline V gene, CDR1 is LGHNA and CDR2 is YSLEER. CDR3 sequence reads: CASSQDRAWTGMNTGELFF. CDR3 bases: TGCGCCAGCAGCCAAGATAGGGCCTGGACAGGGATGAACACCGGGGAGCTGTTTTTT.